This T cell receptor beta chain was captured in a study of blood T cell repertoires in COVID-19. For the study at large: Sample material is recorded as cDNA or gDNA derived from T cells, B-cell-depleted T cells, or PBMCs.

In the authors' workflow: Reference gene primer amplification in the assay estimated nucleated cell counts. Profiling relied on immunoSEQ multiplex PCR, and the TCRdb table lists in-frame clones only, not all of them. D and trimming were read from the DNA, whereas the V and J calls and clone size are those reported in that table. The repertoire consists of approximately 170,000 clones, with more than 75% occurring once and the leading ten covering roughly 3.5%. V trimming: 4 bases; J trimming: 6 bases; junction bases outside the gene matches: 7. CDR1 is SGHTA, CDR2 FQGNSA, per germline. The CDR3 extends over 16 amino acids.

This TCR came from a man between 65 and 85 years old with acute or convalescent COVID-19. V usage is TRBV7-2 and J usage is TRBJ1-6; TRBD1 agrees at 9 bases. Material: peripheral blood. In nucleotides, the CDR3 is TGTGCCAGCAGCTCACCCGGACAGGGGACTAATTCACCCCTCCACTTT. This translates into CASSSPGQGTNSPLHF.